The present T cell receptor (beta chain) was sequenced within a study of blood T cell repertoires in COVID-19. Clones were sequenced by immunoSEQ multiplex PCR, and TCRdb holds only the in-frame ones, with some missing. The data contain around 240,000 clones, 84% of them singletons. The receptor's source is a middle-aged woman who had recovered from COVID-19. What was sequenced was peripheral blood.

The CDR3 coding sequence is TGTGCCAGCAGTTTCACAGGGGGGGCGGACACTGAAGCTTTCTTT. Protein product: CASSFTGGADTEAFF. The chain combines TRBV11-2 with TRBJ1-1; 8 bases map to TRBD1. The CDR3 spans 15 residues. V trimming: 6 bases; J trimming: 3 bases; junction bases outside the gene matches: 9. CDR1 is SGHAT and CDR2 is FQNNGV in the germline V gene.